Following are 24 T cell receptor beta chains from one sample sequenced in a study of blood T cell repertoires in COVID-19 (dated by TCRdb to about 2020). Library generation was performed with the immunoSEQ multiplex PCR assay. TCRdb provides this immuneACCESS table in a form limited to in-frame rearrangements. Some clones are lacking; in checked studies, under half of them reflect an unresolved V gene, and why the rest are absent is not known. This sample holds more than 250,000 clones; 87% were observed only once. The top ten constitute 5.5% to 6% of the sample. Sequencing was done on a sample of PBMCs or T cells enriched from blood (not recorded which). The receptors originated from a woman in her 30s who had recovered from COVID-19.

This clone was recorded only once. The chain couples TRBV19 to TRBJ1-5; a possible D gene is TRBD1 (5 bases). CDR1 is LNHDA and CDR2 is SQIVND in the germline V gene (reference sequence). This CDR3 is 16 amino acids long. Trimming took off 1 base at V and 2 bases at J, with 12 bases between the two ends. The DNA for the CDR3 is TGTGCCAGTAGTATAGTTCAGGGTGCGCGCAATCAGCCCCAGCATTTT. The encoded protein is CASSIVQGARNQPQHF. Full variable domain (rest looked up from reference TRBV19 and TRBJ1-5): DGGITQSPKYLFRKEGQNVTLSCEQNLNHDAMYWYRQDPGQGLRLIYYSQIVNDFQKGDIAEGYSVSREKKESFPLTVTSAQKNPTAFYLCASSIVQGARNQPQHFGDGTRLSIL.

The J gene is TRBJ2-1, the V gene TRBV3-1 (or the pseudogene TRBV3-2); D may be TRBD1 (6 bases). CDR3 length equals 15 residues. Trimming left V 3 bases short and J 8 bases short, with 17 bases between. Germline V CDR1 and CDR2: LGHDT, YNNKEL (reference sequence). In nucleotides, the CDR3 is TGTGCCAGCAGCCAGACAGGCTGGGGAAAAGATGAGCAGTTCTTC. This sequence encodes CASSQTGWGKDEQFF.

CDR3 loop: CASNPIGAGVSNQPQHF. The CDR3 DNA follows: TGTGCCAGCAACCCAATCGGGGCGGGAGTTAGCAATCAGCCCCAGCATTTT. This chain links TRBV6-2 or TRBV6-3 with TRBJ1-5, with D possibly TRBD1 on 5 matching bases. The CDR3 runs 17 residues. The germline V and J ends were trimmed by 7 bases and 0 bases, with 19 bases remaining between them. Looked up from germline, CDR1 is MNHEY and CDR2 is SVGEGT.

This clone has just one count. The gene calls are TRBV29-1 and TRBJ2-7; weak D call: TRBD1 (7 bases). This CDR3 is built from 12 residues. V gave up 6 bases and J gave up 6 bases, with 15 bases separating them. Per germline, CDR1 SQVTM and CDR2 ANQGSEA. The CDR3 DNA is TGCAGCGTCGATAACAGGGGAGGCGAGCAGTACTTC. Encoded protein: CSVDNRGGEQYF.

The V and J genes are TRBV27 and TRBJ1-1, with 7 nucleotides matching TRBD1. V shed 0 bases and J 7 bases; nucleotides not matched to a gene: 2. Looked up from germline, CDR1 is MNHEY and CDR2 is SMNVEV (reference sequence). CDR3 size: 13 residues. The CDR3 protein is CASSLSRGFEAFF. DNA of the CDR3: TGTGCCAGCAGTTTATCCAGGGGGTTTGAAGCTTTCTTT.

The V call is TRBV30, the J call TRBJ1-2; D call uncertain. Trimming left V 0 bases short and J 8 bases short, with 13 bases between. The CDR3 sequence is 13 residues long. CDR1 and CDR2 from the germline V gene are GTSNPN and SVGIG (reference sequence). The CDR3 sequence: CAWSVLPGWGYTF. CDR3 nucleotide sequence: TGTGCCTGGAGTGTACTTCCGGGTTGGGGCTACACCTTC.

V gene TRBV9 combines with J gene TRBJ1-1; 9 positions match TRBD1. The CDR3 covers 14 residues. V was clipped by 2 bases and J by 3 bases; unmatched bases: 2. The V gene's germline CDR1 is SGDLS and CDR2 YYNGEE. The CDR3 here is CASSVWDRDTEAFF. As DNA, the CDR3 is TGTGCCAGCAGCGTCTGGGACAGGGACACTGAAGCTTTCTTT.

The chain carries TRBV12-3 or TRBV12-4 and TRBJ2-2, with D hard to call. V was pared by 2 bases and J by 5 bases, with 6 bases between. This CDR3 has 13 residues. CDR3 residues: CASSLSSTGELFF. CDR3 DNA sequence: TGTGCCAGCAGTTTATCCAGTACCGGGGAGCTGTTTTTT.

This chain links TRBV3-1 (or the pseudogene TRBV3-2) with TRBJ1-4; D is unclear. Germline V gives CDR1 LGHDT, CDR2 YNNKEL (reference sequence). The ends were cut back, 4 bases at V and 3 bases at J, with 6 bases in the middle. CDR3 length equals 13 residues. CDR3 in DNA: TGTGCCAGCAGCCCAGTATCTAATGAAAAACTGTTTTTT. Encoded protein: CASSPVSNEKLFF.

The gene calls are TRBV5-1 and TRBJ1-6, with 10 bases matching TRBD1. The germline V gene has CDR1 SGHRS and CDR2 YFSETQ. After removal of 4 bases from V and 8 bases from J, the junction contained 3 bases not matched to a gene. The CDR3 is 14 residues long. As DNA, the CDR3 is TGCGCCAGCAGCCGAGACAGGGGGCATTCACCCCTCCACTTT. Translating it yields CASSRDRGHSPLHF. Full variable domain (outside the CDR3, taken from reference TRBV5-1 and TRBJ1-6): KAGVTQTPRYLIKTRGQQVTLSCSPISGHRSVSWYQQTPGQGLQFLFEYFSETQRNKGNFPGRFSGRQFSNSRSEMNVSTLELGDSALYLCASSRDRGHSPLHFGNGTRLTVT.

This clone showed up just once. The CDR3 nucleotides read TGTGCCAGCTCACCCGCAGATTCTAACTATGGCTACACCTTC. Amino acids: CASSPADSNYGYTF. J is TRBJ1-2 and V is TRBV18; no clear D. With 3 bases removed from V and 0 bases from J, the gap between germline ends came to 8 bases. Germline CDR1 is KGHSH and CDR2 is LQKENI. The CDR3 is 14 amino acids.

The chain carries TRBV9 and TRBJ2-1; 14 positions agree with TRBD2. V trimming: 0 bases; J trimming: 7 bases; junction bases outside the gene matches: 9. From germline, CDR1 is SGDLS and CDR2 YYNGEE. The CDR3 totals 18 residues. The CDR3 DNA sequence: TGTGCCAGCAGCGTAGATCTTCGACTAGCGGGGGGGCGGAATGAGCAGTTCTTC. It translates to CASSVDLRLAGGRNEQFF.

The chain combines TRBV4-2 with TRBJ1-1; the match to TRBD1 covers 7 bases. V was pared by 4 bases and J by 4 bases, with 6 bases of the junction left unmatched. Germline V gives CDR1 LGHNA, CDR2 YNFKEQ. CDR3 length: 14 residues. The CDR3 sequence is CASSPTGWGTEAFF. CDR3 coding DNA: TGTGCCAGCAGCCCGACAGGGTGGGGCACTGAAGCTTTCTTT.

The CDR3 here is CASSDTGNTEAFF. The CDR3 DNA is TGTGCCAGCAGCGATACAGGGAACACTGAAGCTTTCTTT. The gene calls are TRBV5-6 and TRBJ1-1; possibly TRBD1 for D (5 bases). Deletions cut 4 bases from V and 1 base from J, with 8 bases between. Germline V gene data show CDR1 as SGHDT and CDR2 as YYEEEE. This CDR3 contains 13 residues.

The V call is TRBV2, the J call TRBJ1-5; D unresolved. V lost 4 bases, J lost 0 bases, and 7 bases lay in between. The CDR3 contains 14 residues. CDR1 is SNHLY, CDR2 FYNNEI, per germline. The DNA of the CDR3 is TGTGCCAGCAGTGGACTAACTAGCAATCAGCCCCAGCATTTT. It yields the protein CASSGLTSNQPQHF.

This chain links TRBV19 with TRBJ1-5; 8 nucleotides match TRBD1. CDR3 length: 16 residues. Germline CDR1 is LNHDA and CDR2 is SQIVND (reference sequence). Unmatched junction bases numbered 7, after V lost 4 bases and J lost 2 bases. CDR3 protein: CASSTRGLGGNQPQHF. DNA for the CDR3: TGTGCCAGTAGTACCAGGGGGCTCGGTGGCAATCAGCCCCAGCATTTT.

The rearrangement links TRBV9 to TRBJ2-7, with 9 positions matching TRBD1. The J segment lost 5 bases and the V segment lost 0 bases, leaving 6 bases of the junction unmatched. The germline gives CDR1 SGDLS, CDR2 YYNGEE. The CDR3 runs to 15 residues. CDR3 sequence reads: CASSVVRQGGHEQYF. CDR3 nucleotides: TGTGCCAGCAGCGTAGTCAGACAGGGGGGCCACGAGCAGTACTTC.

CDR3 nucleotides: TGTGCCAGCAGCTTGGCCAAGACAGTTAGCACAGATACGCAGTATTTT. Amino acid sequence: CASSLAKTVSTDTQYF. The V and J genes are TRBV5-8 and TRBJ2-3; D possibly corresponds to TRBD1 (5 bases). CDR3 length: 16 residues. The germline gives CDR1 SGHTS, CDR2 YDEGEE. With 0 bases removed from V and 0 bases from J, the gap between germline ends came to 11 bases.

The V and J genes are TRBV2 and TRBJ1-5, with D possibly TRBD1 on 6 matching bases. This CDR3 spans 13 amino acids. Trimming took off 6 bases at V and 7 bases at J, with 13 bases between the two ends. In germline, CDR1 is SNHLY, CDR2 FYNNEI. CDR3 DNA: TGTGCCAGCAGCAGGACAGTGGAGCAGCCCCAGCATTTT. It is translated as CASSRTVEQPQHF. Using reference TRBV2 and TRBJ1-5 for the parts outside the CDR3, the full variable domain is EPEVTQTPSHQVTQMGQEVILRCVPISNHLYFYWYRQILGQKVEFLVSFYNNEISEKSEIFDDQFSVERPDGSNFTLKIRSTKLEDSAMYFCASSRTVEQPQHFGDGTRLSIL.

V gene TRBV5-1 combines with J gene TRBJ2-7, with 7 positions matching TRBD2. The V gene's germline CDR1 is SGHRS and CDR2 YFSETQ. V trimming: 4 bases; J trimming: 5 bases; junction bases outside the gene matches: 12. The CDR3 covers 15 residues. CDR3 region: CASSGGEGHVDEQYF. In DNA, the CDR3 is TGCGCCAGCAGCGGAGGGGAGGGGCATGTCGACGAGCAGTACTTC.

This clone has a single count. This rearrangement joins TRBV9 to TRBJ2-5; D remains unclear. This CDR3 is built from 13 residues. V was trimmed by 4 bases and J by 5 bases, leaving 12 bases between them. Germline V CDR1 and CDR2: SGDLS, YYNGEE. This CDR3 is CASSPDVRETQYF. The DNA for the CDR3 is TGTGCCAGCAGCCCTGACGTGCGGGAGACCCAGTACTTC.

The V call is TRBV6-5, the J call TRBJ2-7; possibly TRBD2 for D (6 bases). The V and J ends lost 4 bases and 2 bases respectively, with 12 bases between them. The CDR3 has 14 amino acids. In germline, CDR1 is MNHEY, CDR2 SVGAGI. This CDR3 reads CASSLTSGAYEQYF. The CDR3 DNA sequence: TGTGCCAGCAGTTTGACTAGTGGCGCCTACGAGCAGTACTTC.

The chain couples TRBV12-3 or TRBV12-4 to TRBJ2-5; unclear D gene. There are 13 residues in the CDR3. V lost 6 bases to trimming and J lost 5 bases, with 13 bases between them. As DNA, the CDR3 is TGTGCCAGCAGCGATGATACCGGGGAGACCCAGTACTTC. Residues: CASSDDTGETQYF.

The gene calls are TRBV3-1 (or the pseudogene TRBV3-2) and TRBJ1-1; weak D call: TRBD1 (5 bases). This CDR3 has 15 residues. Germline V gene sequence: CDR1 LGHDT, CDR2 YNNKEL (reference sequence). Trimming took 0 bases from V and 3 from J, leaving 11 bases between them. The CDR3 sequence is CASSQDPRVYTEAFF. For the CDR3, the DNA is TGTGCCAGCAGCCAAGATCCCAGGGTTTACACTGAAGCTTTCTTT.